A selection of T cell receptor beta chains follows, all from one sample in a study of T cells in Graves' hyperthyroidism and ophthalmopathy. TCRdb reprocessed the multiplex PCR reads with MiXCR, giving one entry per CDR3 protein. The sample records 650,000 to 800,000 distinct CDR3 sequences, 45% being singletons. Sequencing was carried out using peripheral blood or thyroid tissue (not recorded which). The receptors come from an adult man with Graves' disease, either hyperthyroidism or ophthalmopathy (not recorded which). Both conserved end residues are part of each CDR3. A D gene is named only where the DNA matches it firmly. The size field is filled for only some rows; it gives once, few, many or a size class.

clone_size	d_call	v_call	j_call	cdr3_aa	cdr3_nt
few	TRBD1	TRBV2	TRBJ1-2	CASSLKTGAYYGYTF	TGTGCCAGCAGTCTAAAGACAGGGGCCTACTATGGCTACACCTTC
NA	NA	TRBV7-2	TRBJ1-3	CASSLLGAGSGNTIYF	TGTGCCAGCAGCCTACTAGGGGCGGGCTCTGGAAACACCATATATTTT
NA	TRBD2	TRBV25-1	TRBJ2-7	CASVRGGRSYEQYF	TGTGCCAGCGTGCGGGGGGGACGGTCCTACGAGCAGTACTTC
once	NA	TRBV21-1	TRBJ1-4	CASSSSGGTNEKLFF	TGTGCCAGCAGCAGCTCCGGGGGAACTAATGAAAAACTGTTTTTT
NA	TRBD2	TRBV2	TRBJ2-7	CASSHWTSGRANRGLYEQYF	TGTGCCAGCAGCCATTGGACTAGCGGGAGGGCCAATCGGGGGCTCTACGAGCAGTACTTC
NA	TRBD1	TRBV7-2	TRBJ2-5	CASSFRDRDAETQYF	TGTGCCAGCAGCTTCCGGGACAGGGATGCAGAGACCCAGTACTTC
NA	NA	TRBV9	TRBJ2-7	CASGGQGTSGPYEQYF	TGTGCCAGTGGGGGACAGGGGACTAGCGGACCCTACGAGCAGTACTTC
few	NA	TRBV6-1	TRBJ1-4	CASSSTLTFLNEKLFF	TGTGCCAGCAGTTCGACCCTGACGTTCCTTAATGAAAAACTGTTTTTT
NA	NA	TRBV29-1	TRBJ2-7	CSLVAGAYEQYF	TGCAGCTTGGTAGCAGGGGCCTACGAGCAGTACTTC
many	TRBD1	TRBV5-1	TRBJ1-6	CASSRTGSDSPLHF	TGTGCCAGCAGCAGGACAGGCTCCGACTCACCCCTCCACTTT
few	NA	TRBV6-6	TRBJ2-7	CASRLTQGYEQYF	TGTGCCAGCAGATTAACTCAGGGATACGAGCAGTACTTC
many	NA	TRBV7-3	TRBJ2-2	CASSGGVGELFF	TGTGCCAGCAGCGGTGGCGTCGGGGAGCTGTTTTTT
once	TRBD1	TRBV20-1	TRBJ2-2	CSARANRGRYGELFF	TGCAGTGCTAGAGCCAACAGGGGGCGATACGGGGAGCTGTTTTTT
NA	NA	TRBV20-1	TRBJ1-1	CSAREGHLNTEAFF	TGCAGTGCTAGAGAAGGTCACTTGAACACTGAAGCTTTCTTT
NA	NA	TRBV20-1	TRBJ1-3	CSATTGFSGNTIYF	TGCAGTGCTACCACGGGCTTCTCCGGAAACACCATATATTTT
few	TRBD1	TRBV20-1	TRBJ1-5	CSADRGPNQPQHF	TGCAGTGCCGACAGGGGGCCAAATCAGCCCCAGCATTTT
NA	TRBD1	TRBV29-1	TRBJ1-1	CSVEPGTANTEAFF	TGCAGCGTTGAACCCGGGACAGCGAACACTGAAGCTTTCTTT
NA	TRBD2	TRBV7-8	TRBJ2-7	CASSPPLASGELYEQYF	TGTGCCAGCAGCCCCCCCCTCGCTAGCGGGGAACTCTACGAGCAGTACTTC
few	NA	TRBV12-3/TRBV12-4	TRBJ1-5	CASSDKGQHNQPQHF	TGTGCCAGCAGTGATAAGGGACAACACAATCAGCCCCAGCATTTT
few	TRBD1	TRBV7-9	TRBJ1-2	CASSPSGTGILGGYTF	TGTGCCAGCAGCCCGTCCGGGACAGGGATCCTAGGCGGCTACACCTTC
NA	NA	TRBV7-2	TRBJ2-3	CASSLNGGFTDTQYF	TGTGCCAGCAGCTTAAACGGCGGGTTCACAGATACGCAGTATTTT
NA	NA	TRBV11-1	TRBJ1-1	CASRDRRVFRNTEAFF	TGTGCCAGCAGAGATAGACGTGTGTTTAGGAACACTGAAGCTTTCTTT
NA	TRBD1	TRBV2	TRBJ1-4	CASSEVTGGGSTNEKLFF	TGTGCCAGCAGTGAAGTGACAGGGGGAGGATCAACTAATGAAAAACTGTTTTTT
few	NA	TRBV2	TRBJ1-2	CASSFGPSSNYGYTF	TGTGCCAGCAGTTTCGGTCCTTCAAGTAACTATGGCTACACCTTC
NA	NA	TRBV7-9	TRBJ1-2	CASSPDGGYIF	TGTGCCAGCAGCCCGGACGGGGGATACATCTTC
NA	NA	TRBV5-1	TRBJ2-2	CASSYRASGTGELFF	TGCGCCAGCAGCTACCGGGCGTCGGGGACCGGGGAGCTGTTTTTT
NA	TRBD1	TRBV5-1	TRBJ2-7	CASSRQGRGEQYF	TGCGCCAGCAGCCGACAGGGAAGGGGCGAGCAGTACTTC
NA	NA	TRBV19	TRBJ2-5	CASGRDRKETQYF	TGTGCCAGTGGTAGAGACAGGAAAGAGACCCAGTACTTC
NA	NA	TRBV25-1	TRBJ1-1	CASSAGVRNTEAFF	TGTGCCAGCAGTGCCGGGGTTCGGAACACTGAAGCTTTCTTT
NA	TRBD2	TRBV20-1	TRBJ2-3	CSARALAGDDTDTQYF	TGCAGTGCTAGAGCACTAGCGGGGGACGACACAGATACGCAGTATTTT
NA	NA	TRBV29-1	TRBJ1-2	CSSEVPDGAYGYTF	TGCAGCAGTGAAGTTCCGGACGGAGCTTATGGCTACACCTTC
few	NA	TRBV20-1	TRBJ1-1	CSARDPRVGGTNAFF	TGCAGTGCTAGAGATCCCAGGGTAGGGGGGACAAACGCTTTCTTT
NA	NA	TRBV7-8	TRBJ2-7	CASSQLHPYEQYF	TGTGCCAGCAGCCAACTTCATCCTTACGAGCAGTACTTC
NA	NA	TRBV19	TRBJ1-1	CASEVPGDPEAFF	TGTGCCAGTGAGGTCCCAGGGGATCCTGAAGCTTTCTTT
NA	NA	TRBV30	TRBJ2-5	CAWSVAEETQYF	TGTGCCTGGAGTGTAGCGGAAGAGACCCAGTACTTC
NA	NA	TRBV20-1	TRBJ1-1	CSFEQGQVNTEAFF	TGCAGCTTTGAACAGGGTCAGGTGAACACTGAAGCTTTCTTT
NA	TRBD1	TRBV7-9	TRBJ2-5	CASSQTDRAAETQYF	TGTGCCAGCAGCCAGACCGACAGGGCGGCGGAGACCCAGTACTTC
NA	TRBD1	TRBV20-1	TRBJ1-4	CSARVYRGGSNEKLFF	TGCAGTGCTAGAGTTTACAGGGGGGGATCTAATGAAAAACTGTTTTTT
NA	NA	TRBV29-1	TRBJ1-3	CSVGRVNTIYF	TGCAGCGTGGGCAGGGTTAACACCATATATTTT
few	NA	TRBV25-1	TRBJ1-2	CASSWADYGYTF	TGTGCCAGCAGTTGGGCAGACTATGGCTACACCTTC
NA	TRBD1	TRBV6-1	TRBJ1-2	CASSPQGARYGYTF	TGTGCCAGCAGTCCACAGGGGGCGCGGTATGGCTACACCTTC
NA	NA	TRBV2	TRBJ1-2	CASPRDLKGPTGGYTF	TGTGCCAGTCCCCGCGACCTCAAAGGCCCGACGGGTGGCTACACCTTC
few	NA	TRBV20-1	TRBJ1-6	CSARDDTGITYNSPLHF	TGCAGTGCTAGAGATGACACAGGGATTACCTATAATTCACCCCTCCACTTT
few	TRBD1	TRBV20-1	TRBJ2-7	CSARLRDRDLEQYF	TGCAGTGCTAGATTACGCGACAGGGACCTCGAGCAGTACTTC
NA	NA	TRBV11-2	TRBJ1-4	CASSPQRSAYATNEKLFF	TGTGCCAGCAGCCCCCAGCGGTCCGCATATGCAACTAATGAAAAACTGTTTTTT